Shown below are 25 T cell receptor beta chains from a single sample sequenced in a study of Graves' ophthalmopathy and Graves' hyperthyroidism. Researchers took RNA transcripts and amplified TCR beta CDR3 regions from them. HTBI primers primed a first-round RT-PCR, and a second-round multiplex PCR followed. MiXCR was run by TCRdb on the multiplex PCR reads, yielding one entry per CDR3 protein. The table includes approximately 480,000 distinct CDR3 sequences, approximately 15% detected once. The sample consisted of blood. All receptors derive from a woman in her thirties with Graves' ophthalmopathy.

Many counts were recorded for this clonotype. The chain couples TRBV7-2 to TRBJ2-2; TRBD1 matches 8 bases. Germline V gene sequence: CDR1 SGHTA, CDR2 FQGNSA. With V trimmed by 1 base and J by 3 bases, 1 base remained unmatched. The CDR3 sequence is 15 residues long. The CDR3 region has the DNA TGTGCCAGCAGCTTAGGGACAGGGTACACCGGGGAGCTGTTTTTT. Translating it yields CASSLGTGYTGELFF.

This clonotype has a handful of counts. This chain uses TRBV30 with TRBJ1-1; 9 bases agree with TRBD1. The length of the CDR3 is 18 residues. V dropped 2 bases and J dropped 2; count of bases not matched to a gene: 15. The germline gives CDR1 GTSNPN, CDR2 SVGIG (reference sequence). For the CDR3, the DNA is TGTGCCTGGAGTAGGTTTGGGACAGGGCAAAGGGAAAACACTGAAGCTTTCTTT. Its protein product is CAWSRFGTGQRENTEAFF.

This clonotype was detected only a few times. The chain has TRBV10-2 and TRBJ1-1, with D unresolved. V lost 3 bases to trimming and J lost 1 base, with 15 bases between them. Germline V gives CDR1 WSHSY, CDR2 SAAADI. The CDR3 is 16 amino acids. CDR3 loop: CASSEFREGENTEAFF. The CDR3 DNA reads TGCGCCAGCAGTGAATTTAGAGAGGGAGAGAACACTGAAGCTTTCTTT.

This clonotype has a handful of counts. One end of the junction varies from germline; a read error may be responsible. The J gene is TRBJ2-7, the V gene TRBV11-3; 7 bases map to TRBD2. The CDR3 totals 14 residues. The germline CDR1 and CDR2 sequences are SGHNT and YENEEA. The CDR3 sequence: CARSLTGTTYEQYF. As DNA, the CDR3 is TGTGCCCGCAGCTTGACCGGGACTACCTACGAGCAGTACTTC.

The CDR3 is CASSQDFRDSEAFF. CDR3 coding DNA: TGCGCCAGCAGCCAAGATTTTCGGGATTCTGAAGCTTTCTTT. The V and J genes are TRBV4-1 and TRBJ1-1; D uncertain. With 0 bases removed from V and 6 bases from J, the gap between germline ends came to 11 bases. Per the germline V gene, CDR1 is MGHRA and CDR2 is YSYEKL. This CDR3 has 14 residues.

In regard to this clonotype: Just one base apart from a much larger clone, this may be a read error. This CDR3 reads CASSYSPGQGTYEQYF. The CDR3 coding sequence is TGTGCCAGCAGTTACTCACCGGGACAGGGTACCTACGAGCAGTACTTC. The V gene is TRBV6-5, the J gene TRBJ2-7; 9 bases match TRBD1. Germline assignment: CDR1 MNHEY and CDR2 SVGAGI. The CDR3 is 16 amino acids. The junction had 5 bases not matched to a gene; V was cut back by 0 bases and J by 2 bases.

As regards this clonotype: An end of the junction differs from the germline gene, which may be a read error. The V gene is TRBV6-1, the J gene TRBJ1-1; perhaps TRBD1 as D (5 bases). Germline V gives CDR1 MNHNS, CDR2 SASEGT. CDR3 length: 13 amino acids. The CDR3 DNA reads as TGTGCCAGCAGCTTCCGACAGAACACTGAAGCTTGCTTT. It translates to CASSFRQNTEACF.

This clonotype came up many times. The V call is TRBV4-1, the J call TRBJ2-7; D is perhaps TRBD2 (6 bases). The CDR3 is 14 amino acids. Trimming took 1 base from V and 6 from J, leaving 13 bases between them. The germline CDR1 and CDR2 sequences are MGHRA and YSYEKL. CDR3 sequence reads: CASSQGGALTEQYF. The DNA of the CDR3 is TGCGCCAGCAGCCAAGGCGGGGCGCTTACCGAGCAGTACTTC.

This clonotype was counted ten times or more. The rearrangement links TRBV11-2 to TRBJ2-7; maybe TRBD2 (6 bases). V was pared by 6 bases and J by 6 bases, with 12 bases between. The CDR3 totals 12 residues. Germline assignment: CDR1 SGHAT and CDR2 FQNNGV. The CDR3 DNA reads as TGTGCCAGCAGGGGGGGACTGGCCGAGCAGTACTTC. Protein sequence: CASRGGLAEQYF.

This clonotype was detected only a few times. The chain has TRBV28 and TRBJ1-6; D is unclear. This CDR3 comprises 11 residues. The germline V and J ends were trimmed by 2 bases and 12 bases, with 5 bases remaining between them. The germline CDR1 and CDR2 sequences are MDHEN and SYDVKM. Here the CDR3 DNA reads TGTGCCAGCAGTTTACGGGGACCCCTCCACTTT. This encodes CASSLRGPLHF.

The table lists this clonotype with many counts. V and J are TRBV14 and TRBJ2-5, with 7 bases that match TRBD1. The CDR3 is 15 residues long. Losses at the gene ends were 4 bases for V and 5 bases for J; bases not matched to a gene: 10. From germline, CDR1 is SGHDN and CDR2 FVKESK. Written as DNA, the CDR3 is TGTGCCAGCAGCCGCAGACAGGGCTGGGAGGAGACCCAGTACTTC. It is translated as CASSRRQGWEETQYF.

V is TRBV2 and J is TRBJ2-7; D gene unclear. Germline V lookup: CDR1 SNHLY, CDR2 FYNNEI. The germline V and J ends were trimmed by 2 bases and 0 bases, with 8 bases remaining between them. The CDR3 runs 14 residues. The CDR3 DNA reads TGTGCCAGCAGTGAAATCAGGAGCTCCTACGAGCAGTACTTC. Translating gives CASSEIRSSYEQYF. The full variable domain, its missing parts supplied by reference TRBV2 and TRBJ2-7, is EPEVTQTPSHQVTQMGQEVILRCVPISNHLYFYWYRQILGQKVEFLVSFYNNEISEKSEIFDDQFSVERPDGSNFTLKIRSTKLEDSAMYFCASSEIRSSYEQYFGPGTRLTVT.

This clonotype was recorded at least ten times. The rearrangement uses TRBV5-1 and TRBJ2-6; D is perhaps TRBD1 (6 bases). The CDR3 is 17 residues long. Germline V CDR1 and CDR2: SGHRS, YFSETQ. Trimming removed 0 bases at V and 2 bases at J, with 12 bases between. CDR3 nucleotides: TGCGCCAGCAGCTTGGAAGGGGGACGTCCTGGGGCCAACGTCCTGACTTTC. This encodes CASSLEGGRPGANVLTF.

This clonotype appeared a few times. The chain employs TRBV6-4 and TRBJ2-1, with D possibly TRBD1 on 6 matching bases. The CDR3 has 15 residues. Germline CDR1 MRHNA, CDR2 SNTAGT. Trimming stripped 4 bases from V and 0 bases from J, with 10 bases between. The CDR3 region has the DNA TGTGCCAGCAGTGCCCAGGACAGCTCCTACAATGAGCAGTTCTTC. It is translated as CASSAQDSSYNEQFF.

This clonotype was counted at least ten times. V and J are TRBV20-1 and TRBJ2-5; the D is unclear. The germline V gene encodes CDR1 DFQATT and CDR2 SNEGSKA (reference sequence). V shed 2 bases and J shed 5 bases, with 12 bases lying between them. The CDR3 is 13 residues long. The DNA of the CDR3 is TGCAGTGCTAGATCCAGTGGATTGGAGACCCAGTACTTC. Its translation: CSARSSGLETQYF.

This clonotype was counted ten times or more. CDR3 DNA sequence: TGTGCCAGCAGCTCAAAAGTCTACAGGGTCACGGATACGCAGTATTTT. Its protein product is CASSSKVYRVTDTQYF. The gene calls are TRBV11-2 and TRBJ2-3; weak D call: TRBD1 (6 bases). V was trimmed by 4 bases and J by 6 bases, leaving 20 bases between them. CDR3 size: 16 residues. Germline assignment: CDR1 SGHAT and CDR2 FQNNGV.

This clonotype was seen repeatedly, ten times or more. The chain has TRBV20-1 and TRBJ1-1; D might be TRBD1 (6 bases). With 4 bases removed from V and 8 bases from J, the gap between germline ends came to 20 bases. Germline loops: CDR1 DFQATT, CDR2 SNEGSKA (reference sequence). The length of the CDR3 is 14 residues. This CDR3 reads CSATRGAASIEAFF. CDR3 DNA: TGCAGTGCTACAAGGGGGGCAGCCAGCATCGAAGCTTTCTTT.

In its sample, this clonotype was seen many times. V usage is TRBV11-2 and J usage is TRBJ1-2; 10 bases are shared with TRBD1. V gave up 5 bases and J gave up 6 bases; unmatched junction bases: 3. The CDR3 length is 13 residues. Germline values: CDR1 SGHAT, CDR2 FQNNGV. CDR3 region: CASSGTGVDGYTF. CDR3 nucleotide sequence: TGTGCCAGCAGCGGGACAGGGGTAGATGGCTACACCTTC.

This clonotype was detected ten times or more. The chain recombines TRBV20-1 with TRBJ1-2; 8 bases line up with TRBD1. Germline values: CDR1 DFQATT, CDR2 SNEGSKA (reference sequence). This CDR3 is 13 amino acids long. V shed 1 base and J 6 bases; nucleotides not matched to a gene: 4. The CDR3 region is CSARGQTGDGYTF. The CDR3 DNA reads as TGCAGTGCTAGAGGTCAGACAGGGGATGGCTACACCTTC.

The V gene is TRBV18, the J gene TRBJ2-7; 9 bases are a match to TRBD2. The CDR3 has 16 residues. The J segment lost 1 base and the V segment lost 3 bases, leaving 7 bases of the junction unmatched. Germline V gene sequence: CDR1 KGHSH, CDR2 LQKENI. Here the CDR3 reads CASSPRLAGNSYEQYF. In nucleotides, the CDR3 is TGTGCCAGCTCACCGCGGCTAGCGGGGAATTCCTACGAGCAGTACTTC.

This clonotype was seen at least ten times. The chain employs TRBV27 and TRBJ1-6, with D uncertain. The CDR3 contains 15 residues. V gave up 6 bases and J gave up 0 bases, with 9 bases separating them. Germline V CDR1 and CDR2: MNHEY, SMNVEV (reference sequence). CDR3 nucleotides: TGTGCCAGCAGACTCAGGAGCTCCTATAATTCACCCCTCCACTTT. It translates to CASRLRSSYNSPLHF.

This clonotype has ten or more counts. This chain connects TRBV7-9 to TRBJ2-7; the D gene is possibly TRBD1 (6 bases). Germline V gene data show CDR1 as SEHNR and CDR2 as FQNEAQ (reference sequence). CDR3 length: 14 amino acids. V was trimmed by 3 bases and J by 5 bases, leaving 14 bases between them. DNA for the CDR3: TGTGCCAGCAGCTTCGGACAGCGTGGTAACGAGCAGTACTTC. Its translation: CASSFGQRGNEQYF.

This chain connects TRBV19 to TRBJ1-2; D perhaps matches TRBD1 (5 bases). The V end lost 3 bases, the J end lost 4 bases, and 15 bases lay between the germline ends. Looked up from germline, CDR1 is LNHDA and CDR2 is SQIVND (reference sequence). The CDR3 loop spans 15 amino acids. The CDR3 DNA reads TGTGCCAGTAGTATCCTGACAGCCCGGGGCTATGGCTACACCTTC. Amino acids: CASSILTARGYGYTF. Using reference TRBV19 and TRBJ1-2 for the parts outside the CDR3, the full variable domain is DGGITQSPKYLFRKEGQNVTLSCEQNLNHDAMYWYRQDPGQGLRLIYYSQIVNDFQKGDIAEGYSVSREKKESFPLTVTSAQKNPTAFYLCASSILTARGYGYTFGSGTRLTVV.

This clonotype was recorded many times. This chain joins TRBV28 and TRBJ1-1, with D hard to call. There are 14 residues in the CDR3. The germline CDR1 and CDR2 sequences are MDHEN and SYDVKM. Trimming took off 3 bases at V and 4 bases at J, with 12 bases between the two ends. The CDR3 region has the DNA TGTGCCAGCAGTTTCCCCCGCAGATCCACTGAAGCTTTCTTT. This codes for CASSFPRRSTEAFF.

This clonotype was counted many times. This sequence joins TRBV29-1 and TRBJ1-3; D is undetermined. The CDR3 loop spans 12 amino acids. CDR1 is SQVTM and CDR2 is ANQGSEA in the germline V gene. Trimming took off 4 bases at V and 4 bases at J, with 8 bases between the two ends. The CDR3 DNA follows: TGCAGCGTTGTTGAACAGGGAAACACCATATATTTT. Amino acid sequence: CSVVEQGNTIYF. Using reference TRBV29-1 and TRBJ1-3 for the parts outside the CDR3, the full variable domain is SAVISQKPSRDICQRGTSLTIQCQVDSQVTMMFWYRQQPGQSLTLIATANQGSEATYESGFVIDKFPISRPNLTFSTLTVSNMSPEDSSIYLCSVVEQGNTIYFGEGSWLTVV.